The entry that follows covers one T cell receptor beta chain sequence. What it binds is not known. Only in-frame clones appear in the TCRdb table, and some are missing; sequencing was by immunoSEQ multiplex PCR. The sample holds approximately 300,000 clones; around 90% are singletons and the top ten take over 1%. These data originate in a study of cytomegalovirus exposure and HLA in healthy donors. Study outcomes and limitations: TCR clusters originating in the first cohort tended to co-occur in the roughly 120 validation repertoires, according to a later analysis. Researchers catalogued 160 or so TCR beta chains as cytomegalovirus-associated.

The clonotype was recovered from a woman aged 25 to 39 in good health and CMV-seropositive. The sample comprised PBMCs.

The chain's CDR3 is CASSPGLRAETQYF. CDR3 nucleotide sequence: TGTGCCAGCAGCCCGGGACTCAGGGCGGAGACCCAGTACTTC. The chain links TRBV6-5 to TRBJ2-5; D is perhaps TRBD2 (6 bases). CDR3 size: 14 residues. Germline CDR1 and CDR2: MNHEY and SVGAGI. V dropped 6 bases and J dropped 5 bases, with 16 bases sitting between them.